This TCR beta chain came from a study of OX40 agonist ivuxolimab in advanced cancers. The wider study: Intravenous ivuxolimab at 0.01 to 10 mg/kg was given to patients every 2 weeks.

General study results and limits: There were, on average, more expanded clones in CD8+ T cells than in CD4+.

V shed 1 base and J shed 0 bases, with 18 bases lying between them. The CDR3 has 18 amino acids. CDR1 and CDR2 (germline): SEHNR, FQNEAQ (reference sequence). Patients with a history of autoimmune disease or on systemic immunosuppression were excluded. TCRdb's copy holds only in-frame clones and misses some; the assay was immunoSEQ multiplex PCR. Altogether about 76,000 clones are present, about 88% being singletons, with the ten largest covering about an eighth. Notes on this clone: Its antigen is as yet unknown.

Source: CD4+ or CD8+ T cells sorted from blood, taken in a trial of the OX40 agonist ivuxolimab. This chain links TRBV7-9 with TRBJ1-2; perhaps TRBD1 as D (6 bases). The TCR originated in an adult with an advanced solid tumor such as melanoma, head and neck, liver or kidney cancer. The CDR3 here is CASSLGALQGITNYGYTF. DNA of the CDR3: TGTGCCAGCAGCTTAGGGGCTCTCCAGGGGATTACTAACTATGGCTACACCTTC.